This T cell receptor beta chain was obtained from a study of blood T cell repertoires in COVID-19. Looking at the study overall: T cells, B-cell-depleted T cells, or PBMCs provided the cDNA or gDNA that served as material.

Germline V gene data show CDR1 as MGHDK and CDR2 as SYGVNS. CDR3 length: 13 amino acids. Trimming pared 4 bases from V and 4 bases from J, leaving 8 bases between. Original data processing: How many nucleated cells were present was estimated from reference gene primer amplification. Profiled with immunoSEQ multiplex PCR; TCRdb holds only in-frame clones, not every one. Clone size and the V and J calls come from that table; the DNA yielded D and trimming. The sample lists some 29,000 clones; 70% to 80% were seen once. The TCR originated in a woman in her 70s with acute or convalescent COVID-19. The genes are TRBV25-1 and TRBJ1-3; D is uncertain. Sequencing was carried out using peripheral blood. CDR3 residues: CASSAQSGNTIYF. The CDR3 coding sequence is TGTGCCAGCAGTGCCCAATCAGGAAACACCATATATTTT.